A single sample gave rise to the 27 T cell receptor beta chains below, sequenced in a study of T cells after yellow fever vaccination. Each CDR3 protein is one row after TCRdb ran MiXCR on the 5' RACE reads. The repertoire has roughly 74,000 distinct CDR3 sequences, more than 5.5% of them found once; the top ten carry around 32%. The specimen was CD8+ T cells sorted from PBMCs, collected around 5 days after the first yellow fever vaccination. The origin of the receptors is a man aged 18 to 29 who received the YFV17D yellow fever vaccine.

This clonotype occurred many times. The J gene is TRBJ1-1, the V gene TRBV12-3 or TRBV12-4, with D unclear. This CDR3 has 14 residues. V was pared by 3 bases and J by 3 bases, with 11 bases between. CDR3: CASSFPSGDTEAFF. The CDR3 region has the DNA TGTGCCAGCAGTTTTCCCAGCGGCGACACTGAAGCTTTCTTT.

This clonotype was seen a handful of times. V usage is TRBV5-6 and J usage is TRBJ1-2; D is perhaps TRBD1 (5 bases). Germline V gene sequence: CDR1 SGHDT, CDR2 YYEEEE. Trimming removed 5 bases at V and 3 bases at J, with 14 bases between. The CDR3 totals 14 residues. CDR3 in amino acids: CASRSAGQDYGYTF. The CDR3 coding sequence is TGTGCCAGCAGATCGGCGGGGCAGGACTATGGCTACACCTTC. The variable domain in full, with the rest retrieved from reference TRBV5-6 and TRBJ1-2, is DAGVTQSPTHLIKTRGQQVTLRCSPKSGHDTVSWYQQALGQGPQFIFQYYEEEERQRGNFPDRFSGHQFPNYSSELNVNALLLGDSALYLCASRSAGQDYGYTFGSGTRLTVV.

The CDR3 loop is CASSKTGFYGYTF. As DNA, the CDR3 is TGTGCCAGCAGCAAGACAGGCTTCTATGGCTACACCTTC. The chain carries TRBV7-9 and TRBJ1-2; the D gene is possibly TRBD1 (6 bases). Germline CDR1 SEHNR, CDR2 FQNEAQ (reference sequence). V lost 5 bases to trimming and J lost 4 bases, with 11 bases between them. The CDR3 runs 13 residues.

The chain couples TRBV6-5 to TRBJ1-1; 7 bases agree with TRBD1. Trimming removed 5 bases from V and 3 bases from J; junction bases left unmatched: 9. Per germline, CDR1 MNHEY and CDR2 SVGAGI. This CDR3 region has 15 residues. In DNA, the CDR3 is TGTGCCAGCAGTAGTCGTCCAGGGGGATACACTGAAGCTTTCTTT. Encoded protein: CASSSRPGGYTEAFF.

The rearrangement uses TRBV5-1 and TRBJ1-2; unclear D gene. CDR3 length equals 15 residues. V lost 0 bases to trimming and J lost 5 bases, with 14 bases between them. Per germline, CDR1 SGHRS and CDR2 YFSETQ. The CDR3 region is CASSLAVDGEYGYTF. The DNA of the CDR3 is TGCGCCAGCAGCTTGGCGGTTGACGGGGAGTATGGCTACACCTTC.

This clonotype was recorded a few times. CDR3 bases: TGCGCCAGCAGCCAAGAGGGGTATCAGCCCCAGCATTTT. Residues: CASSQEGYQPQHF. The V and J genes are TRBV4-1 and TRBJ1-5; D is uncertain. CDR1 is MGHRA, CDR2 YSYEKL, per germline. V was clipped by 0 bases and J by 5 bases, with 5 bases between them. The CDR3 has 13 amino acids.

This clonotype was found many times. The chain joins TRBV12-5 to TRBJ2-1, with 9 bases lining up with TRBD2. The CDR3 is 15 amino acids. The V gene's germline CDR1 is LGHNT and CDR2 FRNRAP. Unmatched junction bases numbered 12, after V lost 5 bases and J lost 10 bases. Written as DNA, the CDR3 is TGTGCTAGTGGTCAAGACCCGGGACTAGCTCGGGAGCAGTTCTTC. Encoded protein: CASGQDPGLAREQFF.

This sequence joins TRBV5-1 and TRBJ1-1; 8 positions agree with TRBD1. Germline V gene lookup returns CDR1 SGHRS and CDR2 YFSETQ. CDR3 size: 14 residues. With 6 bases clipped from V and 4 bases from J, the junction kept 8 bases outside the gene matches. CDR3 in DNA: TGCGCCAGCAAGTGGACAGGGACGGGCACTGAAGCTTTCTTT. This translates into CASKWTGTGTEAFF.

This chain connects TRBV21-1 to TRBJ1-5; TRBD1 is taken as the D call from the table, unchecked against the DNA. TRBV21-1 is marked as a pseudogene. This CDR3 is 15 amino acids long. CDR3 region: CASTIGQGWNQPQHF. CDR3 bases: TGTGCCAGCACCATCGGACAGGGTTGGAATCAGCCCCAGCATTTT.

This clonotype has more than one count but fewer than ten. CDR3 region: CASSQGVATNEKLFF. CDR3 nucleotide sequence: TGTGCCAGCAGTCAGGGGGTGGCAACTAATGAAAAACTGTTTTTT. The V gene is TRBV12-3 or TRBV12-4, the J gene TRBJ1-4, with 7 nucleotides matching TRBD1. V was pared by 5 bases and J by 0 bases, with 3 bases of the junction left unmatched. This CDR3 has 15 amino acids.

This clonotype was detected ten times or more. CDR3 loop: CASSRGQLNTEAFF. The CDR3 nucleotides are TGTGCCAGCAGCAGGGGACAGTTGAACACTGAAGCTTTCTTT. The J gene is TRBJ1-1, the V gene TRBV6-1; 7 positions agree with TRBD1. This CDR3 comprises 14 residues. CDR1 MNHNS and CDR2 SASEGT come from the germline V gene. V was clipped by 6 bases and J by 0 bases; unmatched bases: 4.

The genes are TRBV12-3 or TRBV12-4 and TRBJ1-6; TRBD1 agrees at 7 bases. The CDR3 is 14 residues long. V lost 6 bases and J lost 7; bases outside the gene matches: 6. CDR3 nucleotides: TGTGCCAGCAGGCGGGGACAGTCAAATTCACCCCTCCACTTT. Its protein product is CASRRGQSNSPLHF.

This clonotype was picked up a small number of times. The chain combines TRBV30 with TRBJ1-1, with D uncertain. The V end was cut by 0 bases, the J end by 8 bases, with 13 bases between. CDR3 length: 13 amino acids. CDR1 GTSNPN and CDR2 SVGIG come from the germline V gene (reference sequence). This chain's CDR3 is CAWSVLSGVEAFF. The CDR3 DNA sequence: TGTGCCTGGAGTGTACTAAGTGGCGTCGAAGCTTTCTTT.

This clonotype was detected a few times. The rearrangement links TRBV23-1 to TRBJ2-7; D is possibly TRBD1 (6 bases). TRBV23-1 is reported as an ORF; its role is uncertain. This CDR3 comprises 15 residues. Trimming pared 3 bases from V and 4 bases from J, leaving 16 bases between. CDR3 DNA: TGCGCCAGCAGTCAGCCCAGGGGATCGGCGTACGAGCAGTACGTC. Translation: CASSQPRGSAYEQYV.

This clonotype has a handful of counts. This chain links TRBV7-2 with TRBJ2-7; D possibly uses TRBD1 or TRBD2 (5 bases each). This CDR3 is 14 amino acids long. CDR1 is SGHTA and CDR2 is FQGNSA in the germline V gene. V was shortened by 1 base and J by 4 bases, with 11 bases between the two germline ends. CDR3 sequence reads: CASSLGGNPYEQYF. The CDR3 DNA is TGTGCCAGCAGCTTAGGGGGGAACCCATACGAGCAGTACTTC. Supplemented by reference TRBV7-2 and TRBJ2-7, the full variable domain reads GAGVSQSPSNKVTEKGKDVELRCDPISGHTALYWYRQSLGQGLEFLIYFQGNSAPDKSGLPSDRFSAERTGGSVSTLTIQRTQQEDSAVYLCASSLGGNPYEQYFGPGTRLTVT.

The rearrangement links TRBV7-7 to TRBJ2-1; D is undetermined. The V and J ends lost 0 bases and 6 bases respectively, with 9 bases between them. The CDR3 loop spans 14 amino acids. Per germline, CDR1 SSHAT and CDR2 FNYEAQ (reference sequence). The CDR3 loop reads CASSLALTANEQFF. CDR3 sequence (DNA): TGTGCCAGCAGCTTAGCGCTGACTGCCAATGAGCAGTTCTTC.

This chain joins TRBV4-3 and TRBJ2-2; TRBD1 matches 9 bases. V was pared by 4 bases and J by 3 bases, with 12 bases of the junction left unmatched. Germline-derived CDR1 and CDR2 are LGHNA and YSLEER. CDR3 length: 18 amino acids. Here the CDR3 reads CASSLDMVQGAHTGELFF. CDR3 DNA: TGCGCCAGCAGCCTAGATATGGTACAGGGGGCGCACACCGGGGAGCTGTTTTTT.

This clonotype was seen many times. The chain recombines TRBV7-6 with TRBJ2-3; 8 bases align to TRBD2. Per the germline V gene, CDR1 is SGHVS and CDR2 is FNYEAQ. CDR3 length: 16 amino acids. Trimming took 5 bases from V and 3 from J; bases not matched to a gene: 10. CDR3 in DNA: TGTGCCAGCAGCCCGAGAACAGCGGGGGTTACAGATACGCAGTATTTT. Encoded protein: CASSPRTAGVTDTQYF.

J is TRBJ1-4 and V is TRBV5-1; D is uncertain. This CDR3 has 15 amino acids. V was pared by 4 bases and J by 0 bases, with 10 bases between. Germline assignment: CDR1 SGHRS and CDR2 YFSETQ. CDR3 protein: CASSTSGTTNEKLFF. The CDR3, as DNA: TGCGCCAGCAGCACCTCCGGAACAACTAATGAAAAACTGTTTTTT.

The CDR3 region has the DNA TGCGCCAGCAGCCAAGGGCTAGGGGATGGCTACACCTTC. This translates into CASSQGLGDGYTF. This sequence joins TRBV4-1 and TRBJ1-2; D is possibly TRBD1 (5 bases). The germline V gene encodes CDR1 MGHRA and CDR2 YSYEKL. V gave up 1 base and J gave up 6 bases, with 9 bases separating them. The CDR3 extends over 13 amino acids.

This rearrangement joins TRBV3-1 to TRBJ2-3; D not resolved. The ends were cut back, 2 bases at V and 6 bases at J, with 9 bases in the middle. This CDR3 is built from 13 residues. Germline CDR1 and CDR2: LGHDT and YNNKEL (reference sequence). The CDR3 DNA follows: TGTGCCAGCAGCCAATTGCTAGAGGATACGCAGTATTTT. It specifies CASSQLLEDTQYF.

The V gene is TRBV5-4, the J gene TRBJ2-3; 11 bases are a match to TRBD2. In germline, CDR1 is SGHNT, CDR2 YYREEE (reference sequence). This CDR3 region has 16 residues. The V segment lost 3 bases and the J segment 4 bases; nucleotides outside the gene matches: 7. The CDR3 loop is CASSSPSGGIPDTQYF. The DNA for the CDR3 is TGTGCCAGCAGCTCACCTAGCGGGGGGATCCCAGATACGCAGTATTTT.

This clonotype was observed many times. CDR3 nucleotide sequence: TGCGCCAGCAGCTGGGGGGGACTACAAGAGACCCAGTACTTC. This sequence encodes CASSWGGLQETQYF. The rearrangement joins TRBV5-1 to TRBJ2-5, with 7 bases lining up with TRBD2. The length of the CDR3 is 14 residues. Germline CDR1 and CDR2: SGHRS and YFSETQ. V trimming: 3 bases; J trimming: 2 bases; junction bases outside the gene matches: 4.

The chain links TRBV6-1 to TRBJ2-6; a weak D match, TRBD1 (6 bases). Trimming removed 7 bases at V and 0 bases at J, with 10 bases between. This CDR3 has 15 residues. Germline V gives CDR1 MNHNS, CDR2 SASEGT. CDR3 sequence reads: CASNQGGSGANVLTF. The CDR3, as DNA: TGTGCCAGCAATCAAGGGGGCTCTGGGGCCAACGTCCTGACTTTC.

This chain links TRBV4-1 with TRBJ2-2; D is unresolved. Trimming pared 2 bases from V and 2 bases from J, leaving 21 bases between. Germline CDR1 reads MGHRA; CDR2 reads YSYEKL. CDR3 length equals 19 residues. This chain's CDR3 is CASSQHPLAVAVNTGELFF. DNA of the CDR3: TGCGCCAGCAGCCAACACCCTCTTGCAGTGGCGGTTAACACCGGGGAGCTGTTTTTT.

This clonotype has a handful of counts. The rearrangement uses TRBV6-5 and TRBJ2-7; a weak D match, TRBD1 (5 bases). V lost 5 bases to trimming and J lost 1 base, with 12 bases between them. Germline V gene data show CDR1 as MNHEY and CDR2 as SVGAGI. This CDR3 is built from 14 residues. CDR3 bases: TGTGCCAGCAGTCCCTCGACAGTTTCCTACGAGCAGTACGTC. Translating gives CASSPSTVSYEQYV.

There are a few counts of this clonotype. The chain joins TRBV21-1 to TRBJ2-3; the table calls TRBD1, which could not be checked here. TRBV21-1 represents a pseudogene. The CDR3 has 20 amino acids. The CDR3 DNA follows: TGTGCCAGCAGCCCCCACCTACCGCCGGACAGGGTACCTAGCACAGATACGCAGTATTTT. As protein: CASSPHLPPDRVPSTDTQYF.